This TCR beta chain is from a study of TIL therapy for anti-PD-1-resistant metastatic lung cancer. The libraries were made with immunoSEQ v3. Assay: immunoSEQ multiplex PCR; the TCRdb copy retains only in-frame clones and omits some. Of more than 90,000 clones listed, 65% were seen once; the top ten hold about 10%. Germline V gene lookup returns CDR1 SEHNR and CDR2 FQNEAQ (reference sequence). V was trimmed by 9 bases and J by 5 bases, leaving 17 bases between them. This CDR3 has 13 residues. Indicated time point: pre-treatment sample, taken before nivolumab and TIL therapy. Most excised metastases sampled were pleural nodules or supraclavicular lymph nodes. This clone has only a few counts.

This chain connects TRBV7-9 to TRBJ2-7; D call uncertain. The origin of this receptor is a person aged 25-79 years with non-small cell lung cancer. Sequences were derived from tumor tissue, sampled at baseline. CDR3 sequence reads: CASSPHKPDEQYF. Written as DNA, the CDR3 is TGTGCCAGTTCACCCCACAAACCGGACGAGCAGTACTTC.